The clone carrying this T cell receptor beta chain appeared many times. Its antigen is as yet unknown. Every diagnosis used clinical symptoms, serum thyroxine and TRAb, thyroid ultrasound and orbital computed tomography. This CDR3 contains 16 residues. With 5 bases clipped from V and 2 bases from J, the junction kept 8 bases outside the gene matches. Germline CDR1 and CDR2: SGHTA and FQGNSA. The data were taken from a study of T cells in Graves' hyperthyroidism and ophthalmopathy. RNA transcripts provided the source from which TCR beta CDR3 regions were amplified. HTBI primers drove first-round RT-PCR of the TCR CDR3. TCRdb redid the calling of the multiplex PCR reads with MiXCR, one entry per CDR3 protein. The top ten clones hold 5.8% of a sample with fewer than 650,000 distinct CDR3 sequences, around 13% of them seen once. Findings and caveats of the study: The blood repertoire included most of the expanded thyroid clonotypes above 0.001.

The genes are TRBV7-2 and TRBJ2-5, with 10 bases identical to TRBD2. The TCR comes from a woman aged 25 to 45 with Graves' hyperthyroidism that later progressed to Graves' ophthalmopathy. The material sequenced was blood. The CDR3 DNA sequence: TGTGCCAGCAGCCTAACAATAGCGGGAGGTCAAGAGACCCAGTACTTC. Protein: CASSLTIAGGQETQYF.